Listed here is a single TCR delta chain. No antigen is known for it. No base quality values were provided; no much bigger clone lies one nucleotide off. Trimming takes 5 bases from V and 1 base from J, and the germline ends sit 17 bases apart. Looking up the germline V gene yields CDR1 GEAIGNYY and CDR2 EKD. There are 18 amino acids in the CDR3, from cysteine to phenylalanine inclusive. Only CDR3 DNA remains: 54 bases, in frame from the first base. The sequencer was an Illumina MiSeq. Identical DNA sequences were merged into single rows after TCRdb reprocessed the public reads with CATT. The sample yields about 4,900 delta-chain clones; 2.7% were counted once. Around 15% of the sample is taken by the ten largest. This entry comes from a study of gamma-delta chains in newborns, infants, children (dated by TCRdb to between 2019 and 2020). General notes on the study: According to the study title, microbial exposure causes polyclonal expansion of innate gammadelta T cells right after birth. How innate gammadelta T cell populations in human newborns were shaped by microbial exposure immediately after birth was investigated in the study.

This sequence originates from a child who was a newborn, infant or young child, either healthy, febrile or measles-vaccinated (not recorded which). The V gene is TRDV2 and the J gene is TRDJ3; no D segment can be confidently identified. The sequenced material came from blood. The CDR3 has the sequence CACGTRWFGSWDTRQMFF. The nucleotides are TGTGCCTGTGGCACGAGGTGGTTTGGGTCCTGGGACACCCGACAGATGTTTTTC.